This T cell receptor (beta chain) was retrieved from a study of control samples from healthy donors and cancer patients (TCRdb year 2020). To prepare the library, the immunoSEQ multiplex PCR assay was applied. In its TCRdb copy, this immuneACCESS table keeps in-frame sequences only and misses some clones. Where compared with another copy, unresolved V genes explain less than half of these, and the others have no known cause. The sample has 13,000 to 15,000 clones on record, roughly 80% of them singletons. Roughly a sixth of the sample goes to the ten largest clones. The CDR3 starts with the cysteine, ends with the phenylalanine, and has 12 residues. The CDR3 DNA has 36 bases and is translated from base 1. V gives up 3 bases and J gives up 5 bases, and the segment between their germline ends measures 5 bases. CDR1 and CDR2 were assigned from the germline V gene as MNHEY and SVGEGT. Concerning this clone: It lacks a known antigen. Per-base quality was not reported, and no clone a single base away is much larger than it.

This sequence uses TRBV6-2 or TRBV6-3 and TRBJ1-5; the D gene cannot be resolved reliably. The specimen was formalin-fixed, paraffin-embedded tissue. The source is a female donor with lung cancer. At the DNA level, the sequence is TGTGCCAGCAGTTATTGGGATCAGCCCCAGCATTTT. This gives the protein CASSYWDQPQHF.